Sequencing of this TCR beta chain was carried out in a study of T cell repertoires in ileal Crohn's disease. As for the study in general: At surgery, under 40% of patients smoked, with median disease duration around 8 years.

Only a few counts were recorded for this clone. What it recognizes is unknown. Noted time point: neoterminal ileum biopsy at postoperative endoscopy, about 6 months after surgery. Adults with ileal or ileocolonic Crohn's disease and an indication for resection were eligible. Overall study results and limits: Postoperative endoscopy occurred within one year, median around 7.5 months.

Germline V gives CDR1 SGHRS, CDR2 YFSETQ. V lost 4 bases to trimming and J lost 4 bases; unmatched junction nucleotides: 6. The CDR3 runs 15 residues. The method was immunoSEQ multiplex PCR; TCRdb's version includes in-frame clones alone and lacks a portion of them. Here the sample spans 12,000 or so clones, more than 70% being singletons. The clonotype originates from an adult with Crohn's disease. The gene calls are TRBV5-1 and TRBJ2-3, with 10 bases identical to TRBD2. The material sequenced was ileal tissue. The CDR3 DNA follows: TGCGCCAGCAGCCGGGCTAGCGGGGGAGCAGATACGCAGTATTTT. It translates to CASSRASGGADTQYF.